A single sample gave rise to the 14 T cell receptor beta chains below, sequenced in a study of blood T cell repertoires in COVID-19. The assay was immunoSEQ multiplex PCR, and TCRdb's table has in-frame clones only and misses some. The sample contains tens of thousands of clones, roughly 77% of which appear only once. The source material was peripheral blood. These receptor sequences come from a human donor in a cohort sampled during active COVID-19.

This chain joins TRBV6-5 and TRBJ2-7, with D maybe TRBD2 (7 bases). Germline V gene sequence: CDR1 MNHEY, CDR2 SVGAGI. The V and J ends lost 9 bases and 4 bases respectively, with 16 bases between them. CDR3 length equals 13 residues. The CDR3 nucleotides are TGTGCCAGTACCGGCGGGGGCCGGTACGAGCAGTACTTC. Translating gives CASTGGGRYEQYF.

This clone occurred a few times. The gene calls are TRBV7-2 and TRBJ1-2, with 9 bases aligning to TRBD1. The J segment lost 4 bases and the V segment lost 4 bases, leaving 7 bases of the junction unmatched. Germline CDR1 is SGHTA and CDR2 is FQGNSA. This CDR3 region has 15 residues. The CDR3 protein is CASSSPGQGTYGYTF. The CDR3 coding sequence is TGTGCCAGCAGCTCCCCGGGACAGGGCACCTATGGCTACACCTTC.

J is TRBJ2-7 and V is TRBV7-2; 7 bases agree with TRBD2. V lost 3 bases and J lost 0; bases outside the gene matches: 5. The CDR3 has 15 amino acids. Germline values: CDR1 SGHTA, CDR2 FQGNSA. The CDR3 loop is CASSFRREFSYEQYF. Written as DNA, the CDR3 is TGTGCCAGCAGCTTTCGGCGGGAGTTCTCCTACGAGCAGTACTTC.

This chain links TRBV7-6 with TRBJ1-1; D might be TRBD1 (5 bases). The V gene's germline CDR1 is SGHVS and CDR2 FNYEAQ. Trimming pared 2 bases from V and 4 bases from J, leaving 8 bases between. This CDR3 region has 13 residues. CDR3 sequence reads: CASSLRGGTEAFF. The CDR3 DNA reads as TGTGCCAGCAGCTTACGGGGGGGCACTGAAGCTTTCTTT.

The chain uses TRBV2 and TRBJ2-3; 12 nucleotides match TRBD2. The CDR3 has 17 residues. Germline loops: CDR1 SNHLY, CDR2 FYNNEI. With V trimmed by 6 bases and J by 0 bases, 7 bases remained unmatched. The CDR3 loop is CASSSGLAGPSTDTQYF. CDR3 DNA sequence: TGTGCCAGCAGCTCCGGACTAGCGGGACCCAGCACAGATACGCAGTATTTT.

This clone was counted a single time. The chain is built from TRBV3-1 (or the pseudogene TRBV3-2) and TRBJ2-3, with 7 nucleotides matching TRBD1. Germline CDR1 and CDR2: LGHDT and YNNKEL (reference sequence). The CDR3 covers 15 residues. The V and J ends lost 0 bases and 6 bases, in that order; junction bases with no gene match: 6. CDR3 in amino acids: CASSQDARGPDTQYF. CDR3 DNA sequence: TGTGCCAGCAGCCAAGATGCTAGGGGGCCCGATACGCAGTATTTT.

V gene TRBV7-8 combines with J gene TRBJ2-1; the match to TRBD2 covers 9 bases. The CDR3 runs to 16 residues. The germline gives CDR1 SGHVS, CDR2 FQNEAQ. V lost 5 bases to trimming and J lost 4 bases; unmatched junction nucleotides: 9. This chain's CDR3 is CASSQSPSGTYNEQFF. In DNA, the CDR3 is TGTGCCAGCAGCCAATCCCCTAGCGGGACATACAATGAGCAGTTCTTC.

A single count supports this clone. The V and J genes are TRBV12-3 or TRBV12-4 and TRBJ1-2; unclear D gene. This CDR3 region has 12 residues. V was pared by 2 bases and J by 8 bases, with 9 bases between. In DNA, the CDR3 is TGTGCCAGCAGTTTACCTGAGCGGGGCTACACCTTC. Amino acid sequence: CASSLPERGYTF.

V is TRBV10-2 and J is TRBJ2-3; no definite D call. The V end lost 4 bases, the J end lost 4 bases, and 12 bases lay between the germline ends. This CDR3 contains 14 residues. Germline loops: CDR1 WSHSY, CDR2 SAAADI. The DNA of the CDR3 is TGCGCCAGCAGTGCGATTAGCTTGGCAGATACGCAGTATTTT. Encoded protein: CASSAISLADTQYF.

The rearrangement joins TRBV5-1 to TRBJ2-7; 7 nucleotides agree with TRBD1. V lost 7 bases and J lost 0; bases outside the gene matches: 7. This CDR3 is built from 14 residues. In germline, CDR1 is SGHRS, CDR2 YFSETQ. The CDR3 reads CASRGQPDSYEQYF. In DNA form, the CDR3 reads TGCGCCAGCCGGGGACAGCCAGACTCCTACGAGCAGTACTTC.

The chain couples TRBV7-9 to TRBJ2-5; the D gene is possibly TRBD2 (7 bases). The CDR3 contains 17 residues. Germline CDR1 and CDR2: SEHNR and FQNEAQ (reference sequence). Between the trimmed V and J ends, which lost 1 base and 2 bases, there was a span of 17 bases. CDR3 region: CASSLGLAAQGQETQYF. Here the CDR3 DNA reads TGTGCCAGCAGCTTAGGGCTAGCGGCCCAGGGGCAAGAGACCCAGTACTTC.

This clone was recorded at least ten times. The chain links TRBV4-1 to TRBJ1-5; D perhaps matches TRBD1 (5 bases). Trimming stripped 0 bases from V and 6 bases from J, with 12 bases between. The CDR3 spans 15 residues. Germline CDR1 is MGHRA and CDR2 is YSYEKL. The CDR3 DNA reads TGCGCCAGCAGCCAAGAATTCGGCGGGGGTCAGCCCCAGCATTTT. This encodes CASSQEFGGGQPQHF.

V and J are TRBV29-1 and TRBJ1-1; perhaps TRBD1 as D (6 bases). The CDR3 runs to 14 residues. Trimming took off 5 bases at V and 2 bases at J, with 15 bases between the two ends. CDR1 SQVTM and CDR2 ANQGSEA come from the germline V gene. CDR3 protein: CSVNLGQYNTEAFF. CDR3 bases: TGCAGCGTTAACCTAGGACAGTATAACACTGAAGCTTTCTTT.

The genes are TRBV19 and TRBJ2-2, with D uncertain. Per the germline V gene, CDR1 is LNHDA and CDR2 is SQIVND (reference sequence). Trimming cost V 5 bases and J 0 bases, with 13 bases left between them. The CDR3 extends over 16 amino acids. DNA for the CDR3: TGTGCCAGTAGTGATAAAGACTCATCGAACACCGGGGAGCTGTTTTTT. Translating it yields CASSDKDSSNTGELFF.